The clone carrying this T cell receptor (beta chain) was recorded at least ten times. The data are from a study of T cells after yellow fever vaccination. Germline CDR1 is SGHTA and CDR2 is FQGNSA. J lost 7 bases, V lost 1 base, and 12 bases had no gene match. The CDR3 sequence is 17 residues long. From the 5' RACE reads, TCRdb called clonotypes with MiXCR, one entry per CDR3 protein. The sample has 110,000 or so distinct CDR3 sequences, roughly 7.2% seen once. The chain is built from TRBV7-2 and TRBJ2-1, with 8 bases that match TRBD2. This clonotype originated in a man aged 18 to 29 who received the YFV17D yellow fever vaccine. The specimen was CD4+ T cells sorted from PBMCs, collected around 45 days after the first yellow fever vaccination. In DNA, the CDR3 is TGTGCCAGCAGCTTAGGCAGGGGAGCGGGGGAGAAGAATGAGCAGTTCTTC. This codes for CASSLGRGAGEKNEQFF.